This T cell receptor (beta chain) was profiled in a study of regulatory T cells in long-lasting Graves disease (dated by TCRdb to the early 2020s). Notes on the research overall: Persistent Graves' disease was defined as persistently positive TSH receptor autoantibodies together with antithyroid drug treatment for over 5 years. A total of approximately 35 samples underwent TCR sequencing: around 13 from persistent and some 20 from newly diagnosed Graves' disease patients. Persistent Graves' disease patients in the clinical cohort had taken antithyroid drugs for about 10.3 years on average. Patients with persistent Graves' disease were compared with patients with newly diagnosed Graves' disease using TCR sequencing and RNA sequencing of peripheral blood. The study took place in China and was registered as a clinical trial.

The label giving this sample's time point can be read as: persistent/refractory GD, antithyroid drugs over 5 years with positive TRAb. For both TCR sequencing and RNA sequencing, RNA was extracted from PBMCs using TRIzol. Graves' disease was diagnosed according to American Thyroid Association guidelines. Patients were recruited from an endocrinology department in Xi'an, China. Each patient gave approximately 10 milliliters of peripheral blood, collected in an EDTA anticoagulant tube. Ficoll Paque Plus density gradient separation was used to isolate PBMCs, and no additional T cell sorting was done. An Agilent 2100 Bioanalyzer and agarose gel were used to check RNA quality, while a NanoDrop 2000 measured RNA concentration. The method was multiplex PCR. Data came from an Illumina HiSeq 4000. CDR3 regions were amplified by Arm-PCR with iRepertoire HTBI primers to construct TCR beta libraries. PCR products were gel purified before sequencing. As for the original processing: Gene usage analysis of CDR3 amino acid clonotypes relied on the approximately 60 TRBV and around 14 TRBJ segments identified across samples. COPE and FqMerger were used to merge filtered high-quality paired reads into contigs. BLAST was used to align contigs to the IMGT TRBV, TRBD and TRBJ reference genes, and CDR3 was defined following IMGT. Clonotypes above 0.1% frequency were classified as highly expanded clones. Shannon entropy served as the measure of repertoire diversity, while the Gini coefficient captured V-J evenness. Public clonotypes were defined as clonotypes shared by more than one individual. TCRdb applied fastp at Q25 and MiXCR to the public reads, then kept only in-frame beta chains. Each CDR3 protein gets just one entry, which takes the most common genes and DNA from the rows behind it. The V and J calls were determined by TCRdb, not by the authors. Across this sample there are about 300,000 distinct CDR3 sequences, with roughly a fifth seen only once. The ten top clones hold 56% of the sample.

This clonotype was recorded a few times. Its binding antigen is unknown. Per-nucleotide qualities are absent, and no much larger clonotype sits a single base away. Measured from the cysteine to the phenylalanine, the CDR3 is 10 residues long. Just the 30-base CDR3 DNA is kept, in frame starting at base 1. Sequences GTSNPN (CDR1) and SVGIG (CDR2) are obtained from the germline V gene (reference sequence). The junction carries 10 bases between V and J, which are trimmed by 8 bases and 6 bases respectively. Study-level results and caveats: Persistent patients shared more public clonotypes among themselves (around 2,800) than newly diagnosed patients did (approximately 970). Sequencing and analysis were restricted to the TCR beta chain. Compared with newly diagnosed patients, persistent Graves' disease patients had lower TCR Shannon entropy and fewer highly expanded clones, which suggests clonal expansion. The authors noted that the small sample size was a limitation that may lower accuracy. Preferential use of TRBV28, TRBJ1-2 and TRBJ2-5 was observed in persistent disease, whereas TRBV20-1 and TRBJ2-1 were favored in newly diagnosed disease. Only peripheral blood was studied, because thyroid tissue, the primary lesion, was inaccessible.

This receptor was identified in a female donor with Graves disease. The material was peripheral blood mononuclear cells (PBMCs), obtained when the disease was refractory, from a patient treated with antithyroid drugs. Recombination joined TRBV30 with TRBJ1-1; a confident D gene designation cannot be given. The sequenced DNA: TGTGCCGGAAGGGCCTCTGAAGCTTTCTTT. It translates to CAGRASEAFF.